This TCR beta chain was sequenced in a study of blood T cell repertoires in COVID-19. Study-wide context: Both acute and convalescent COVID-19 samples were obtained from the United States, Italy and Spain. T cells, B-cell-depleted T cells, or PBMCs provided the cDNA or gDNA that served as material.

Per the original methods: By means of reference gene primer amplification, nucleated cell counts were estimated. This table comes from immunoSEQ multiplex PCR, and its TCRdb copy is limited to in-frame clones, with some not included. Clonal size and the V and J genes are those of that table, whereas D and trimming came from the DNA. The sample consists of about 82,000 clones, under 90% of them appearing once. This clone was recorded at least ten times. The sample taken for sequencing was peripheral blood. This receptor was taken from a woman in her forties with active or convalescent COVID-19.

This chain's CDR3 is CSVVSVYGYTF. The CDR3 nucleotides are TGCAGCGTTGTATCTGTATATGGCTACACCTTC. The rearrangement joins TRBV29-1 to TRBJ1-2; no clear D. CDR1 is SQVTM and CDR2 is ANQGSEA in the germline V gene. This CDR3 comprises 11 residues. Trimming removed 4 bases from V and 5 bases from J, with 8 bases in between.